These T cell receptor beta chains were read from a single sample in a study of a mutant IDH1 vaccine in newly diagnosed glioma. Which antigens these TCRs recognize remains unknown. Generated by immunoSEQ multiplex PCR, the TCRdb table keeps only in-frame clones and is missing some. This sample has 56,000 or so clones; roughly 76% occur once, and the top ten carry 5.3%. This sample comprised PBMCs, obtained from a glioma patient whose treatment included an IDH1 peptide vaccine. The receptors stem from a man over 45 with glioma. The CDR3 runs from the conserved cysteine through the conserved F or W. Fields, in order: clone size, V gene, J gene, D gene, CDR3 DNA, CDR3 protein. The D gene is left open where the match is weak. Where a row states a size, it is once, few, many or the class of an expanded clone; other rows omit it.

>.|TRBV30|TRBJ1-5|TRBD1
TGTGCCTGGAGTGTAACAGGGGGTGATCAGCCCCAGCATTTT
CAWSVTGGDQPQHF
>.|TRBV29-1|TRBJ2-1|TRBD1
TGCAGCACCGACAGGGCTCTCGGTGGCGATGAGCAGTTCTTC
CSTDRALGGDEQFF
>.|TRBV6-6|TRBJ1-2|TRBD1
TGTGCCAGCAGTTACGCAGGGGGGAACTATGGCTACACCTTC
CASSYAGGNYGYTF
>.|TRBV7-9|TRBJ2-1|TRBD2
TGTGCCAGCAGCCCCCAGCGGGGGGGCCGGGTTGAGCAGTTCTTC
CASSPQRGGRVEQFF
>.|TRBV4-2|TRBJ2-3|TRBD2
TGTGCCAGCAGCTCCCGAGCGGGGGCCACCACAGATACGCAGTATTTT
CASSSRAGATTDTQYF
>.|TRBV13|TRBJ1-2|.
TGTGCCAGCAGCTTAGAGCAGGGGCGCAACTATGGCTACACCTTC
CASSLEQGRNYGYTF
>few|TRBV6-4|TRBJ1-1|.
TGTGCCAGCAGTGACTCATCTTTGGGCACTGAAGCTTTCTTT
CASSDSSLGTEAFF
>.|TRBV19|TRBJ2-2|.
TGTGCCAGTAGTTTTGGATACTCAAGTGTTGGCGGGGAGCTGTTTTTT
CASSFGYSSVGGELFF
>.|TRBV10-1|TRBJ1-1|.
TGCGCCAGCAGTGAGTCGGGCAGGGGTCGAACGTACACTGAAGCTTTCTTT
CASSESGRGRTYTEAFF
>.|TRBV2|TRBJ2-5|.
TGTGCCAGCGGGCAGTTCCTCCAAGAGACCCAGTACTTC
CASGQFLQETQYF
>few|TRBV30|TRBJ1-3|.
TGTGCCTGGGATCCTGGGGCAGGGGCTGGAAACACCATATATTTT
CAWDPGAGAGNTIYF
>.|TRBV6-1|TRBJ1-5|TRBD1
TGTGCCAGCAGTGGGACTCCGGGACAGGGAGGCAATCAGCCCCAGCATTTT
CASSGTPGQGGNQPQHF
>.|TRBV6-5|TRBJ2-1|.
TGTGCCAGCAGTTACGGCAGGGCTCCTATCAATGAGCAGTTCTTC
CASSYGRAPINEQFF
>.|TRBV6-1|TRBJ2-1|.
TGTGCCAGCAGTGAAGGGATAGGGGGATACAATGAGCAGTTCTTC
CASSEGIGGYNEQFF
>.|TRBV18|TRBJ2-5|.
TGTGCCAGCTCACGGGGCAGCATGCAAGAGACCCAGTACTTC
CASSRGSMQETQYF
>.|TRBV6-6|TRBJ2-3|.
TGTGCCACCCCCGACTGGGGATCAGATACGCAGTATTTT
CATPDWGSDTQYF
>.|TRBV2|TRBJ2-7|.
TGTGCCAGCGACCTGGCCGGGACTCCGAGGGAGCAGTACTTC
CASDLAGTPREQYF
>many|TRBV25-1|TRBJ1-2|.
TGTGCCAGCAGTGCCCCCCAGACCGTGGGCTATGGCTACACCTTC
CASSAPQTVGYGYTF
>.|TRBV5-6|TRBJ2-6|.
TGTGCCAGCAGCTGGCAGGCTTCCTCTGGGGCCAACGTCCTGACTTTC
CASSWQASSGANVLTF
>.|TRBV2|TRBJ1-1|.
TGTGCCAGCTGGGCAGGCCCCGAAGCTTTCTTT
CASWAGPEAFF
>.|TRBV4-1|TRBJ1-5|.
TGCGCCAGCAGCCAAGAATGGGTAGTAGGCAATCAGCCCCAGCATTTT
CASSQEWVVGNQPQHF
>.|TRBV5-6|TRBJ1-2|.
TGTGCCAGCAGCCAAGAGTCTATCCCAAGCTATGGCTACACCTTC
CASSQESIPSYGYTF
>.|TRBV10-3|TRBJ1-5|TRBD1
TGTGCCATCAGTGAGTCCCTACAGGGGCCCCAGCCCCAGCATTTT
CAISESLQGPQPQHF
>.|TRBV2|TRBJ2-7|.
TGTGCCAGCAGTGTGGTCAGGGAGAACGAGCAGTACTTC
CASSVVRENEQYF
>.|TRBV7-9|TRBJ1-3|.
TGTGCCAGCAGTCAACGGATATCTGGAAACACCATATATTTT
CASSQRISGNTIYF
>once|TRBV7-8|TRBJ1-1|.
TGTGCCAGCAGCTTAATCGGCCCTGAAGCTTTCTTT
CASSLIGPEAFF
>.|TRBV6-5|TRBJ2-3|TRBD2
TGTGCCAGCAGTTCCGGACTAGCTACAGATACGCAGTATTTT
CASSSGLATDTQYF
>.|TRBV9|TRBJ1-1|TRBD1
TGTGCCAGCAGCGTATCCCCGGACAGGGGGAGAACTGAAGCTTTCTTT
CASSVSPDRGRTEAFF
>few|TRBV7-3|TRBJ1-1|TRBD1
TGTGCCAGCAGCGTTAACAGGGGGCACGGTGAAGCTTTCTTT
CASSVNRGHGEAFF
>.|TRBV7-8|TRBJ2-7|TRBD2
TGTGCCAGCAGCCCTCCGGGACTAGCGGTTTACGAGCAGTACTTC
CASSPPGLAVYEQYF
>.|TRBV5-1|TRBJ2-2|TRBD2
TGCGCCAGCAGCATCCCCTCCAGCGGGGGGCTCACCGGGGAGCTGTTTTTT
CASSIPSSGGLTGELFF
>.|TRBV18|TRBJ2-7|.
TGTGCCAGCTCCCCCATGAGGGGTATCGAGCAGTACTTC
CASSPMRGIEQYF
>.|TRBV7-3|TRBJ2-2|TRBD1
TGTGCCAGCAGTCTCGAGAGACCGGGACAGGGAAGGAACACCGGGGAGCTGTTTTTT
CASSLERPGQGRNTGELFF
>.|TRBV21-1|TRBJ2-5|.
TGTGCCAGCAGCAAAGTGGGCAGCAAAGAGACCCAGTACTTC
CASSKVGSKETQYF
>.|TRBV6-1|TRBJ2-3|.
TGTGCCAGCAGGGCACGACAGATCCCCACAGATACGCAGTATTTT
CASRARQIPTDTQYF
>few|TRBV7-9|TRBJ2-2|TRBD1
TGTGCCAGCAGCCTATGGACAGGGGAGGCCGGGGAGCTGTTTTTT
CASSLWTGEAGELFF
>.|TRBV19|TRBJ2-1|.
TGTGCCAGTTCAGGGGGGGGCTACAATGAGCAGTTCTTC
CASSGGGYNEQFF
>once|TRBV11-3|TRBJ1-3|.
TGTGCCAGCAGCTTAGAGTCGGGAAACACCATATATTTT
CASSLESGNTIYF
>.|TRBV2|TRBJ2-7|TRBD2
TGTGCCAGCAGCGGACTAGCGACCTACGAGCAGTACTTC
CASSGLATYEQYF
>.|TRBV5-1|TRBJ1-2|.
TGCGCCAGCAGCTTTGCTCAGGGAACTGGAGTAGATGGCTACACCTTC
CASSFAQGTGVDGYTF
>.|TRBV19|TRBJ1-1|.
TGTGCCAGTAGGGAGGGACCCCTTGAAGCTTTCTTT
CASREGPLEAFF
>.|TRBV29-1|TRBJ2-5|.
TGCAGCGTTTTTACAGAGCCCCAAGCCCAGTACTTC
CSVFTEPQAQYF
>.|TRBV5-1|TRBJ2-5|TRBD2
TGCGCCAGCAGCTTGGGAATTCGACTAGCCGAAGAGACCCAGTACTTC
CASSLGIRLAEETQYF
>few|TRBV4-1|TRBJ2-1|TRBD2
TGCGCCAGCAGCCAAGTGATACTAGCGGGGCGCTCCTACAATGAGCAGTTCTTC
CASSQVILAGRSYNEQFF
>few|TRBV2|TRBJ1-5|.
TGTGCCAGCAGGGAGGTTAATCAGCCCCAGCATTTT
CASREVNQPQHF
>.|TRBV7-9|TRBJ2-5|.
TGTGCCAGCAGCTTCTACAGGGGGGGAGAGACCCAGTACTTC
CASSFYRGGETQYF
>.|TRBV5-1|TRBJ2-2|TRBD2
TGCGCCAGCAGCTTTACTAGCGGGAACACCGGGGAGCTGTTTTTT
CASSFTSGNTGELFF
>.|TRBV2|TRBJ2-3|.
TGTGCCAGCAGTGAAAGCGGCACAGATACGCAGTATTTT
CASSESGTDTQYF
>once|TRBV7-2|TRBJ2-3|TRBD1
TGTGCCAGCAGCCGCGAGGGGGCGCGAGTCACAGATACGCAGTATTTT
CASSREGARVTDTQYF
>.|TRBV2|TRBJ1-1|.
TGTGCCAGCAGCCTGAGGAGTGAAGCTTTCTTT
CASSLRSEAFF
>.|TRBV11-2|TRBJ1-2|TRBD1
TGTGCCAGCAGCTTTTTTCAGACAGGGCCGAAAAACTATGGCTACACCTTC
CASSFFQTGPKNYGYTF
>.|TRBV7-2|TRBJ1-4|.
TGTGCCAGCAGCTTAAGAGGGCAGAATAATGAAAAACTGTTTTTT
CASSLRGQNNEKLFF